Here is one T cell receptor beta chain with its context. These data come from a study of blood T cell repertoires in COVID-19. The V and J ends lost 3 bases and 5 bases, in that order; junction bases with no gene match: 8. The CDR3 is 16 residues long. The germline gives CDR1 KGHSH, CDR2 LQKENI. The method was immunoSEQ multiplex PCR; TCRdb's version includes in-frame clones alone and lacks a portion of them. The table records roughly 270,000 clones, 65% to 90% of them present only once. The chain links TRBV18 to TRBJ2-2; TRBD1 aligns across 8 bases. The sequencing input was peripheral blood. This receptor was taken from a man aged 45-65 years with active or convalescent COVID-19. This chain's CDR3 is CASSPTDRVGTGELFF. The DNA for the CDR3 is TGTGCCAGCTCACCTACGGACAGGGTAGGAACCGGGGAGCTGTTTTTT.